This T cell receptor beta chain came from a study of neoadjuvant anti-PD-1 for oral cavity cancer. Whole-study context: Before surgery, most patients got three to four biweekly 3 mg/kg nivolumab doses.

The sample's time point: after neoadjuvant nivolumab, at surgical resection. The patients had HPV-negative, locally advanced oral cavity squamous cell carcinoma. From germline, CDR1 is SQVTM and CDR2 ANQGSEA. CDR3 length: 13 amino acids. Trimming cost V 6 bases and J 4 bases; bases outside gene matches: 6. PBMC libraries mostly used around 460 ng of input genomic DNA, with six replicates per sample. Some clones are missing from TCRdb's copy, which holds only in-frame ones; the method was immunoSEQ multiplex PCR. The table has some 9,500 clones, 55% to 75% seen once; the top ten hold 4% to 4.5%. The J gene is TRBJ2-5, the V gene TRBV29-1; TRBD1 aligns across 9 bases. This TCR was sampled from a person aged 40-85 years with oral cavity squamous cell carcinoma. Specimen: PBMCs, collected after nivolumab (anti-PD-1) treatment. CDR3 sequence (DNA): TGCAGCGTCCGGGACAGGGAGGGAGAGACCCAGTACTTC. Protein product: CSVRDREGETQYF.